This T cell receptor (beta chain) originates from a study of T cells in Graves' hyperthyroidism and ophthalmopathy. Study-wide results and caveats: Classification by a 13 V-J model distinguished ophthalmopathy from stable hyperthyroidism. With a median lead of approximately 6 months before onset, the model predicted ophthalmopathy.

Comment on this clonotype: Its specificity is unknown. A read error is possible here, since a much larger clone lies one base away.

The source material, RNA transcripts, was used to amplify TCR beta CDR3 regions. A first-round RT-PCR of the TCR CDR3 used the HTBI primer set. TCRdb re-called the multiplex PCR reads through MiXCR, storing one row per CDR3 protein. The table lists more than 250,000 distinct CDR3 sequences, 13% to 15% of them singletons. Germline V gene sequence: CDR1 KGHDR, CDR2 SFDVKD. This CDR3 is built from 14 residues. Clinical symptoms, serum thyroxine and TRAb, thyroid ultrasound and orbital computed tomography were used for the diagnoses. The source material was blood. This receptor was identified in a woman aged 45-65 years with Graves' hyperthyroidism that later progressed to Graves' ophthalmopathy. The V and J genes are TRBV24-1 and TRBJ1-1, with a possible D match to TRBD1 (6 bases). The CDR3 region is CTTSGTGPGTEAFF. CDR3 coding DNA: TGTACCACCAGTGGAACAGGGCCCGGCACTGAAGCTTTCTTT.